The 22 T cell receptor beta chains reported below all come from one sample, sequenced in a study of blood T cell repertoires in COVID-19. Profiling relied on immunoSEQ multiplex PCR, and the TCRdb table lists in-frame clones only, not all of them. The data hold roughly 41,000 clones, with around 86% observed a single time. The sample was PBMCs or T cells enriched from blood (not recorded which). These TCRs come from a woman aged 50 to 60 who had recovered from COVID-19.

The genes are TRBV3-1 (or the pseudogene TRBV3-2) and TRBJ1-5; 7 bases align to TRBD1. This CDR3 has 14 amino acids. The J segment lost 5 bases and the V segment lost 1 base, leaving 2 bases of the junction unmatched. Germline values: CDR1 LGHDT, CDR2 YNNKEL (reference sequence). CDR3 residues: CASSQATGDQPQHF. For the CDR3, the DNA is TGTGCCAGCAGCCAAGCTACAGGGGATCAGCCCCAGCATTTT.

V usage is TRBV2 and J usage is TRBJ1-6; 8 bases line up with TRBD1. This CDR3 has 14 amino acids. The trim removed 6 bases at V and 6 bases at J, leaving 4 bases unmatched. Germline V lookup: CDR1 SNHLY, CDR2 FYNNEI. The CDR3 DNA is TGTGCCAGCAGACTTGACAGGGGTAATTCACCCCTCCACTTT. Encoded protein: CASRLDRGNSPLHF.

The chain has TRBV9 and TRBJ2-1, with 11 bases lining up with TRBD2. Germline loops: CDR1 SGDLS, CDR2 YYNGEE. V shed 5 bases and J 8 bases; nucleotides not matched to a gene: 12. The CDR3 loop spans 16 amino acids. In DNA form, the CDR3 reads TGTGCCAGCAGACGACCAATAGCGGGAGGGAAGGATGAGCAGTTCTTC. Translation gives CASRRPIAGGKDEQFF.

V gene TRBV14 combines with J gene TRBJ2-7, with 7 positions matching TRBD2. CDR1 is SGHDN, CDR2 FVKESK, per germline. The CDR3 totals 14 residues. The V gene end was trimmed by 4 bases and the J gene end by 5 bases; junction bases not matched to a gene: 8. The CDR3 loop is CASSRTSVSHEQYF. Written as DNA, the CDR3 is TGTGCCAGCAGCCGTACTAGCGTTAGCCACGAGCAGTACTTC.

The chain employs TRBV28 and TRBJ2-3, with 9 bases fitting TRBD1. Trimming removed 4 bases from V and 6 bases from J; junction bases left unmatched: 8. Germline V gives CDR1 MDHEN, CDR2 SYDVKM. This CDR3 is built from 15 residues. This CDR3 is CASSYRGPGKDTQYF. In nucleotides, the CDR3 is TGTGCCAGCAGTTACAGGGGGCCCGGGAAGGATACGCAGTATTTT. Combining the CDR3 with reference TRBV28 and TRBJ2-3 gives the whole variable domain DVKVTQSSRYLVKRTGEKVFLECVQDMDHENMFWYRQDPGLGLRLIYFSYDVKMKEKGDIPEGYSVSREKKERFSLILESASTNQTSMYLCASSYRGPGKDTQYFGPGTRLTVL.

The gene calls are TRBV12-3 or TRBV12-4 and TRBJ2-2, with D unclear. V lost 3 bases to trimming and J lost 4 bases, with 6 bases between them. The CDR3 totals 13 residues. The CDR3 DNA follows: TGTGCCAGCAGTTTCTGGAGCACCGGGGAGCTGTTTTTT. Amino acid sequence: CASSFWSTGELFF.

DNA of the CDR3: TGTGCCACCTCGGGTGGCGGGAGCCAAGAGACCCAGTACTTC. Its protein product is CATSGGGSQETQYF. This rearrangement joins TRBV19 to TRBJ2-5; 7 positions agree with TRBD2. V gave up 10 bases and J gave up 1 base; unmatched junction bases: 9. Germline lookup yields CDR1 LNHDA and CDR2 SQIVND (reference sequence). CDR3 length equals 14 residues.

The chain is built from TRBV7-8 and TRBJ2-1; perhaps TRBD1 as D (5 bases). The germline CDR1 and CDR2 sequences are SGHVS and FQNEAQ. CDR3 length: 12 amino acids. V dropped 5 bases and J dropped 13 bases, with 15 bases sitting between them. CDR3 loop: CASSMTDLPQFF. CDR3 in DNA: TGTGCCAGCAGCATGACAGATCTACCTCAGTTCTTC.

The chain has TRBV10-3 and TRBJ2-2; D might be TRBD2 (6 bases). The CDR3 is 15 amino acids. V was trimmed by 6 bases and J by 6 bases, leaving 17 bases between them. Looked up from germline, CDR1 is ENHRY and CDR2 is SYGVKD. Here the CDR3 DNA reads TGTGCCATCAGCGGGCGCTGGGGGGAGTCCGGGGAGCTGTTTTTT. Its protein is CAISGRWGESGELFF.

The chain combines TRBV7-2 with TRBJ2-3, with 9 bases lining up with TRBD2. V gave up 1 base and J gave up 0 bases; unmatched junction bases: 11. This CDR3 contains 19 residues. From germline, CDR1 is SGHTA and CDR2 FQGNSA. The CDR3, as DNA: TGTGCCAGCAGCTTAGGGGGCCCCACTAGCGGGCGTAGCACAGATACGCAGTATTTT. Protein product: CASSLGGPTSGRSTDTQYF.

This rearrangement joins TRBV9 to TRBJ2-5; 10 bases line up with TRBD2. This CDR3 has 18 amino acids. The ends lost 1 base at V and 4 bases at J; junction bases unmatched: 13. CDR1 SGDLS and CDR2 YYNGEE come from the germline V gene. The CDR3 DNA reads as TGTGCCAGCAGCGTAATGTCTAGCGGGGGCATGAGAGGAGAGACCCAGTACTTC. Protein sequence: CASSVMSSGGMRGETQYF.

The rearrangement joins TRBV4-1 to TRBJ1-5; unclear D gene. The CDR3 length is 15 residues. V was clipped by 0 bases and J by 9 bases, with 15 bases between them. CDR1 is MGHRA, CDR2 YSYEKL, per germline. Written as DNA, the CDR3 is TGCGCCAGCAGCCAAGAGCGGGCGGGGAGAGGGCCCCAGCATTTT. Its translation is CASSQERAGRGPQHF.

The chain has TRBV6-2 or TRBV6-3 and TRBJ2-3, with TRBD2 identical over 8 bases. The CDR3 length is 14 residues. The germline V gene has CDR1 MNHEY and CDR2 SVGEGT. J lost 2 bases, V lost 4 bases, and 2 bases had no gene match. The CDR3 loop reads CASSSGGATDTQYF. In DNA form, the CDR3 reads TGTGCCAGCAGTTCGGGGGGGGCCACAGATACGCAGTATTTT.

V gene TRBV3-1 (or the pseudogene TRBV3-2) combines with J gene TRBJ2-1, with 11 bases fitting TRBD2. Germline CDR1 LGHDT, CDR2 YNNKEL (reference sequence). J lost 12 bases, V lost 4 bases, and 14 bases had no gene match. The CDR3 covers 16 residues. The chain's CDR3 is CASSPTPGTSGVGQFF. The CDR3, as DNA: TGTGCCAGCAGCCCCACCCCCGGGACTAGCGGTGTCGGGCAGTTCTTC.

This sequence joins TRBV9 and TRBJ2-3; the match to TRBD1 covers 9 bases. Trimming cost V 4 bases and J 3 bases; bases outside gene matches: 9. This CDR3 region has 16 residues. Germline values: CDR1 SGDLS, CDR2 YYNGEE. The CDR3 DNA sequence: TGTGCCAGCAGCCCCGAGGGACAGGGCGGGACAGATACGCAGTATTTT. Its protein is CASSPEGQGGTDTQYF.

This sequence joins TRBV28 and TRBJ1-1; TRBD1 matches 9 bases. This CDR3 region has 17 residues. J gave up 2 bases and V 4 bases, and 11 bases lay outside the gene matches. Germline values: CDR1 MDHEN, CDR2 SYDVKM. The CDR3 sequence: CASSWARTGVINTEAFF. The CDR3 DNA sequence: TGTGCCAGCAGTTGGGCCCGGACAGGGGTCATTAACACTGAAGCTTTCTTT.

The CDR3 spells CASRTTGNEKLFF. CDR3 coding DNA: TGTGCCAGCAGGACCACGGGAAATGAAAAACTGTTTTTT. The chain is built from TRBV6-5 and TRBJ1-4; D is unclear. The CDR3 length is 13 residues. The V end was cut by 6 bases, the J end by 5 bases, with 10 bases between. Per germline, CDR1 MNHEY and CDR2 SVGAGI.

This chain joins TRBV6-5 and TRBJ2-1, with 7 bases that match TRBD2. V gave up 7 bases and J gave up 7 bases; unmatched junction bases: 10. The CDR3 runs 14 residues. From germline, CDR1 is MNHEY and CDR2 SVGAGI. The CDR3: CASTGRTERNEQFF. CDR3 nucleotide sequence: TGTGCCAGCACCGGGAGGACCGAGAGGAATGAGCAGTTCTTC.

The chain employs TRBV19 and TRBJ2-6; a weak D match, TRBD1 (5 bases). V dropped 3 bases and J dropped 2 bases, with 8 bases sitting between them. The CDR3 is made up of 15 amino acids. The germline gives CDR1 LNHDA, CDR2 SQIVND (reference sequence). CDR3: CASSMGQAGANVLTF. In DNA, the CDR3 is TGTGCCAGTAGTATGGGGCAAGCTGGGGCCAACGTCCTGACTTTC.

The chain employs TRBV7-9 and TRBJ2-4, with 14 positions matching TRBD2. With V trimmed by 4 bases and J by 6 bases, 5 bases remained unmatched. The germline V gene encodes CDR1 SEHNR and CDR2 FQNEAQ (reference sequence). This CDR3 spans 16 amino acids. The CDR3 here is CASSSPTSGGANIQYF. CDR3 DNA: TGTGCCAGCAGCTCTCCGACTAGCGGGGGGGCAAACATTCAGTACTTC.

The chain recombines TRBV2 with TRBJ2-7; 12 bases agree with TRBD2. This CDR3 comprises 16 residues. Germline values: CDR1 SNHLY, CDR2 FYNNEI. The V and J ends lost 6 bases and 7 bases, in that order; junction bases with no gene match: 13. The CDR3 sequence: CASRYSSTSGSREQYF. The CDR3 nucleotides read TGTGCCAGCAGGTATTCGTCGACTAGCGGGAGTCGTGAGCAGTACTTC.

On this clone: An end of the junction differs from the germline gene, which may be a read error. The chain uses TRBV3-1 (or the pseudogene TRBV3-2) and TRBJ2-7, with a weak D call TRBD1 (5 bases). The CDR3 spans 11 residues. Per germline, CDR1 LGHDT and CDR2 YNNKEL (reference sequence). Here the CDR3 DNA reads TGTGCCAGTAGCCCAGGGTCCGAGCAGTACTTC. Translated, it gives CASSPGSEQYF.